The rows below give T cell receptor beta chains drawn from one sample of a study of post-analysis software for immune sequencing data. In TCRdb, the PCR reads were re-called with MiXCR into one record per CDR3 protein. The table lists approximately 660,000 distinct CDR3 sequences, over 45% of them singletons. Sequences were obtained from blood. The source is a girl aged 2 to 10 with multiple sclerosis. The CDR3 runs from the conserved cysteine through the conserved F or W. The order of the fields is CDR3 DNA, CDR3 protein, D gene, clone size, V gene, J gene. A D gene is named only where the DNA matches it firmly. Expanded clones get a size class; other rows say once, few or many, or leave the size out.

TGTGCCACCAGTGACAGACAGACGGGAGAGACCCAGTACTTC	CATSDRQTGETQYF	NA	NA	TRBV24-1	TRBJ2-5
TGTGCCAGCAGCCGTACTAGCGGGAGTTGCTACGAGCAGTACTTC	CASSRTSGSCYEQYF	TRBD2	NA	TRBV12-3/TRBV12-4	TRBJ2-7
TGTGCCAGCAGTTTCACGGCGGGAGGCCAAGAGACCCAGTACTTC	CASSFTAGGQETQYF	TRBD2	NA	TRBV27	TRBJ2-5
TGTGCCAGCAGCCCAGGGGGCTGGGGAGCTTTCTTT	CASSPGGWGAFF	TRBD1	few	TRBV12-3/TRBV12-4	TRBJ1-1
TGCAGTGCTACCCTAACCGGGGAGCTGTTTTTT	CSATLTGELFF	NA	once	TRBV20-1	TRBJ2-2
TGTGCCTCTTCTAGCGGGGGCTTACAAGAGACCCAGTACTTC	CASSSGGLQETQYF	TRBD2	NA	TRBV30	TRBJ2-5
TGCGCCAGCAGCTTGCGGTTAACCTCGACCTACGAGCAGTACTTC	CASSLRLTSTYEQYF	NA	NA	TRBV5-1	TRBJ2-7
TGCAGCGCTACTACAGGGGGCGTTGGCTACACCTTC	CSATTGGVGYTF	TRBD1	few	TRBV29-1	TRBJ1-2
TGCAGTGCTATGGGACAGGGTTGGAAGACCCAGTACTTC	CSAMGQGWKTQYF	TRBD1	few	TRBV20-1	TRBJ2-5
TGTGCCAGCAGCCAAGATTTAGGAGCACAGGAGACCCAGTACTTC	CASSQDLGAQETQYF	NA	NA	TRBV3-1	TRBJ2-5
TGTGCCGGCAGCTTATGGGCCGAGCTAGAAAACACCGGGGAGCTGTTTTTT	CAGSLWAELENTGELFF	NA	once	TRBV11-2	TRBJ2-2
TGTGCCAGCTCACCAATCGGAGCAGCTAACTATGGCTACACCTTC	CASSPIGAANYGYTF	NA	NA	TRBV18	TRBJ1-2
TGCAGCGTTGAATCGAGGGACTTCACAGATACGCAGTATTTT	CSVESRDFTDTQYF	NA	few	TRBV29-1	TRBJ2-3
TGTGCCAGCAGCCAAGACCCTAGAACAGATACGCAGTATTTT	CASSQDPRTDTQYF	NA	NA	TRBV4-2	TRBJ2-3
TGTGCCAGCATGCAGAATTACAATGAGCAGTTCTTC	CASMQNYNEQFF	NA	few	TRBV27	TRBJ2-1
TGTGCCAGCAGTTATTCTCCTGGGACATTAAGCTCCTACGAGCAGTACTTC	CASSYSPGTLSSYEQYF	NA	few	TRBV6-2/TRBV6-3	TRBJ2-7
TGCAGCGTTGTAGGGACACAACGACTAGCGGGATCCGACCAGTACTTC	CSVVGTQRLAGSDQYF	TRBD2	NA	TRBV29-1	TRBJ2-5
TGTGCCAGCAGCCCCAGGAGGGGGGTATTTAATGAGCAGTTCTTC	CASSPRRGVFNEQFF	NA	few	TRBV3-1	TRBJ2-1
TGCAGCGTTTCGTCAGGAAACGAGCAGTACTTC	CSVSSGNEQYF	NA	NA	TRBV29-1	TRBJ2-7
TGTGCCAGCAGTTATGGCCCAAGCTCCTACAATGAGCAGTTCTTC	CASSYGPSSYNEQFF	NA	NA	TRBV6-2/TRBV6-3	TRBJ2-1
TGTGCCAGCAGTAACCCTTTAGGACTAGCGGGAGGCAATGAGCAGTTCTTC	CASSNPLGLAGGNEQFF	TRBD2	NA	TRBV6-5	TRBJ2-1
TGTGCCAGCAGACTAGCGGGGGCCGGGGAGACCCAGTACTTC	CASRLAGAGETQYF	TRBD2	NA	TRBV27	TRBJ2-5
TGCAGTGCTCACCGGGACTCTCACAATGAGCAGTTCTTC	CSAHRDSHNEQFF	NA	NA	TRBV20-1	TRBJ2-1
TGTGCCAGCAGCTTTCGCGGACAGGGGGCTACTGAAGCTTTCTTT	CASSFRGQGATEAFF	TRBD1	few	TRBV7-3	TRBJ1-1
TGTGCCAGCAGCTATATGGCCTTTAGCGGGGGGAAAGAGACCCAGTACTTC	CASSYMAFSGGKETQYF	TRBD2	few	TRBV5-4	TRBJ2-5
TGCAGTGCTAGTCCCCGGGGATTCAACTATGGCTACACCTTC	CSASPRGFNYGYTF	NA	NA	TRBV20-1	TRBJ1-2
TGTGCCTGGAGCGATCTAGCACCCAATGAGCAGTTCTTC	CAWSDLAPNEQFF	NA	NA	TRBV30	TRBJ2-1
TGCGCCAGCAGCCAAGATACCGGAGCGGGAGGCCTACAGGATACGCAGTATTTT	CASSQDTGAGGLQDTQYF	TRBD2	once	TRBV4-3	TRBJ2-3
TGCAGCGTTAGGGGCAGCCTTAACTATGGCTACACCTTC	CSVRGSLNYGYTF	NA	NA	TRBV29-1	TRBJ1-2
TGTGCCAGCAGCCTCCCCGGGCAGGGCGGTTACGAGCAGTACTTC	CASSLPGQGGYEQYF	NA	NA	TRBV3-1	TRBJ2-7
TGTGCCAGCAGCGACGGACAGGGGGGGCCCTACGAGCAGTACTTC	CASSDGQGGPYEQYF	TRBD1	once	TRBV9	TRBJ2-7
TGTGCCAGCAGAGGCTTACAGGTTGAGAGCGGAGAGACCCAGTACTTC	CASRGLQVESGETQYF	NA	NA	TRBV6-1	TRBJ2-5
TGTGCCAGCAGCCATCTAGCGGGGGTCCTACAAGAGACCCAGTACTTC	CASSHLAGVLQETQYF	TRBD2	NA	TRBV7-9	TRBJ2-5
TGCAGTGCTAGAACCCCAGGGGGTAACACCGGGGAGCTGTTTTTT	CSARTPGGNTGELFF	TRBD1	few	TRBV20-1	TRBJ2-2
TGTGCCAACTCAGGGGAAGGGGAGACCCAGTACTTC	CANSGEGETQYF	NA	NA	TRBV2	TRBJ2-5
TGTGCCAGCAGCTCGCCCCCGACAGGGTTCAGCACAGATACGCAGTATTTT	CASSSPPTGFSTDTQYF	TRBD1	NA	TRBV7-9	TRBJ2-3
TGTGCCAGCAGTTTAAACATAGTTGACGGCTACACCTTC	CASSLNIVDGYTF	NA	NA	TRBV12-3/TRBV12-4	TRBJ1-2
TGTGCCAGCAGTGAAGCGACAGGCCAGTGGTACGAGCAGTACTTC	CASSEATGQWYEQYF	NA	NA	TRBV6-1	TRBJ2-7
TGTGCCAGCAGTTACTCAATGGGGGGAAGGAATGAAAAACTGTTTTTT	CASSYSMGGRNEKLFF	NA	NA	TRBV6-6	TRBJ1-4
TGCAGCGCCCAGTCGGTTGGCTACACCTTC	CSAQSVGYTF	NA	few	TRBV29-1	TRBJ1-2
TGTGCCTGGGGGCAAACAGATAAGCAGTTCTTC	CAWGQTDKQFF	NA	NA	TRBV30	TRBJ2-1
TGTGCCATCAGTGAGTCTACTAGCTGGGATAAAAATACGCAGTATTTT	CAISESTSWDKNTQYF	NA	few	TRBV10-3	TRBJ2-3